One sample yielded the 15 T cell receptor beta chains listed below, sequenced in a study of blood T cell repertoires in COVID-19. Sequenced by immunoSEQ multiplex PCR; TCRdb stores in-frame clones only, minus some. This sample has roughly 250,000 clones, with roughly 90% found just once. The source material was PBMCs or T cells enriched from blood (not recorded which). All receptors come from a woman between 40 and 55 years old with acute COVID-19.

The V and J genes are TRBV7-2 and TRBJ2-3; 8 bases match TRBD2. V was pared by 5 bases and J by 2 bases, with 9 bases of the junction left unmatched. The CDR3 is 16 amino acids. Germline V gene lookup returns CDR1 SGHTA and CDR2 FQGNSA. The CDR3 here is CASSPGLAFNTDTQYF. For the CDR3, the DNA is TGTGCCAGCAGCCCTGGACTAGCCTTCAACACAGATACGCAGTATTTT.

The V gene is TRBV28, the J gene TRBJ2-1, with 7 nucleotides matching TRBD2. The trim removed 8 bases at V and 10 bases at J, leaving 11 bases unmatched. Germline V gene data show CDR1 as MDHEN and CDR2 as SYDVKM. This CDR3 is 13 amino acids long. The CDR3 nucleotides are TGTGCCAGCCGGACTAGTGCTGTCAGAGAGCAGTTCTTC. Amino acids: CASRTSAVREQFF.

The chain links TRBV10-3 to TRBJ1-5, with D uncertain. Germline values: CDR1 ENHRY, CDR2 SYGVKD. The CDR3 extends over 15 amino acids. V lost 2 bases and J 4 bases, leaving 12 bases between the germline ends. CDR3 in amino acids: CAISEGGGLNQPQHF. The CDR3 DNA reads as TGTGCCATCAGTGAGGGAGGTGGACTTAATCAGCCCCAGCATTTT.

V gene TRBV2 combines with J gene TRBJ1-5; no clear D gene. Deletions cut 7 bases from V and 6 bases from J, with 13 bases between. This CDR3 region has 13 residues. The germline V gene encodes CDR1 SNHLY and CDR2 FYNNEI. This chain's CDR3 is CASNQVPAQPQHF. The CDR3 DNA sequence: TGTGCCAGCAATCAGGTCCCCGCTCAGCCCCAGCATTTT.

The rearrangement joins TRBV3-1 (or the pseudogene TRBV3-2) to TRBJ2-5; TRBD2 aligns across 9 bases. Germline loops: CDR1 LGHDT, CDR2 YNNKEL (reference sequence). This CDR3 is 16 amino acids long. V shed 1 base and J 2 bases; nucleotides not matched to a gene: 5. The CDR3 bases are TGTGCCAGCAGCCAAGCTCTGACTAGCGGACAAGAGACCCAGTACTTC. Translated, it gives CASSQALTSGQETQYF.

This CDR3 is CASSHPRNSPLHF. The CDR3 DNA reads TGTGCCAGCTCACACCCTAGGAATTCACCCCTCCACTTT. The V and J genes are TRBV7-2 and TRBJ1-6; D unclear. The germline V gene encodes CDR1 SGHTA and CDR2 FQGNSA. The CDR3 has 13 amino acids. Trimming pared 8 bases from V and 7 bases from J, leaving 12 bases between.

V usage is TRBV1 and J usage is TRBJ2-5; the D segment call TRBD1 is taken from the table without a DNA check. TRBV1 is a listed pseudogene. The CDR3 is 13 residues long. CDR3 protein: CTSSQNNTIEQYF. The CDR3 bases are TGCACCAGCAGCCAAAATAACACGATTGAACAGTACTTC.

The CDR3 nucleotides read TGTGCCAGCAGCCAAGATCGAGGGCCGTCCTACAATGAGCAGTTCTTC. Protein: CASSQDRGPSYNEQFF. V and J are TRBV14 and TRBJ2-1; D is perhaps TRBD2 (5 bases). Germline assignment: CDR1 SGHDN and CDR2 FVKESK. Trimming pared 0 bases from V and 1 base from J, leaving 10 bases between. The CDR3 sequence is 16 residues long. Complete variable domain (other parts from reference TRBV14 and TRBJ2-1): EAGVTQFPSHSVIEKGQTVTLRCDPISGHDNLYWYRRVMGKEIKFLLHFVKESKQDESGMPNNRFLAERTGGTYSTLKVQPAELEDSGVYFCASSQDRGPSYNEQFFGPGTRLTVL.

CDR3 DNA: TGTGCCGCCCTCGACAGGTTTGATGAAAAACTGTTTTTT. Translating it yields CAALDRFDEKLFF. The chain combines TRBV30 with TRBJ1-4; maybe TRBD1 (6 bases). The CDR3 totals 13 residues. Trimming took off 8 bases at V and 6 bases at J, with 16 bases between the two ends. CDR1 and CDR2 (germline): GTSNPN, SVGIG (reference sequence).

The chain is built from TRBV28 and TRBJ1-4; D is possibly TRBD1 (5 bases). CDR1 and CDR2 from the germline V gene are MDHEN and SYDVKM. The CDR3 totals 15 residues. V was trimmed by 7 bases and J by 5 bases, leaving 17 bases between them. CDR3 nucleotides: TGTGCCAGCACCCGAAGGGGCGCGGGGAATGAAAAACTGTTTTTT. It translates to CASTRRGAGNEKLFF.

This chain connects TRBV2 to TRBJ1-5; no definite D call. Germline loops: CDR1 SNHLY, CDR2 FYNNEI. V lost 4 bases, J lost 5 bases, and 9 bases lay in between. The CDR3 runs 13 residues. The CDR3 DNA sequence: TGTGCCAGCAGTGGGTCGGGTGATCAGCCCCAGCATTTT. It yields the protein CASSGSGDQPQHF.

The V and J genes are TRBV19 and TRBJ1-1; D call uncertain. Between the trimmed V and J ends, which lost 3 bases and 1 base, there was a span of 9 bases. There are 14 residues in the CDR3. Germline V gives CDR1 LNHDA, CDR2 SQIVND (reference sequence). The chain's CDR3 is CASSILPRNTEAFF. Written as DNA, the CDR3 is TGTGCCAGTAGTATTCTTCCCCGGAACACTGAAGCTTTCTTT. Together with reference TRBV19 and TRBJ1-1, the CDR3 gives the full variable domain: DGGITQSPKYLFRKEGQNVTLSCEQNLNHDAMYWYRQDPGQGLRLIYYSQIVNDFQKGDIAEGYSVSREKKESFPLTVTSAQKNPTAFYLCASSILPRNTEAFFGQGTRLTVV.

The gene calls are TRBV3-1 (or the pseudogene TRBV3-2) and TRBJ1-6, with 9 bases aligning to TRBD1. Per the germline V gene, CDR1 is LGHDT and CDR2 is YNNKEL (reference sequence). This CDR3 has 15 amino acids. Unmatched junction bases numbered 4, after V lost 4 bases and J lost 6 bases. CDR3 bases: TGTGCCAGCAGCCCAAACAGGGGGCGTAATTCACCCCTCCACTTT. It is translated as CASSPNRGRNSPLHF.

The chain couples TRBV2 to TRBJ1-4, with 8 bases that match TRBD1. Germline CDR1 SNHLY, CDR2 FYNNEI. The CDR3 spans 16 residues. V shed 3 bases and J 8 bases; nucleotides not matched to a gene: 11. The CDR3 sequence is CASSDFPRGPWEKLFF. CDR3 coding DNA: TGTGCCAGCAGTGACTTCCCCAGGGGGCCTTGGGAAAAACTGTTTTTT.

The chain employs TRBV6-2 or TRBV6-3 and TRBJ1-5; no clear D. CDR1 is MNHEY and CDR2 is SVGEGT in the germline V gene. The V and J ends lost 5 bases and 1 base respectively, with 9 bases between them. The CDR3 is 14 amino acids. CDR3 sequence: CASSIGSSNQPQHF. The CDR3 nucleotides read TGTGCCAGCAGTATCGGGTCCAGCAATCAGCCCCAGCATTTT.